This TCR beta chain was recovered during a study of cytomegalovirus exposure and HLA in healthy donors. Whole-study context: Early released data comprised 75 million to 100 million unique TCRs from HLA-typed donors. Study results and caveats: Reportedly, HLA-A and HLA-B alleles of most subjects were accurately predicted from TCR beta. A later analysis by the authors found several of the most significant clusters apparently linked to common viral pathogens.

Concerning this clone: The antigen is not known.

The PCR ran on 60 Vbeta and 13 Jbeta primers. Assay: immunoSEQ multiplex PCR; the TCRdb copy retains only in-frame clones and omits some. The data hold more than 100,000 clones, with 50% to 75% observed a single time. Unmatched junction bases numbered 9, after V lost 6 bases and J lost 3 bases. This CDR3 has 15 residues. Germline assignment: CDR1 SGHVS and CDR2 FQNEAQ. The source material was PBMCs. The rearrangement joins TRBV7-8 to TRBJ1-1; 8 nucleotides line up with TRBD1. This sequence originates from a woman in her forties in good health and CMV-seropositive. Written as DNA, the CDR3 is TGTGCCAGCAGACGAACGACAGGGGCTCACACTGAAGCTTTCTTT. Translating it yields CASRRTTGAHTEAFF.